This entry concerns a single TCR beta chain. The repertoire was sequenced with immunoSEQ multiplex PCR; TCRdb's copy has only in-frame clones and lacks some. The sample has about 25,000 clones, and its top ten clones hold less than 4%. The data are from a study of T cells in women clearing cervical HPV infection. Material: blood buffy coat. The receptor comes from a woman between 18 and 69 years old with a cervical HPV16 infection that either progressed to CIN3+ or cleared (not recorded which).

This CDR3 is CSARPPTGGNSPLFF. The covered CDR3 bases are TGCAGTGCTAGACCTCCCACAGGGGGTAATTCACCA. The chain links TRBV20-1 to TRBJ1-4; 8 bases agree with TRBD1. The read falls 3 residues short of the CDR3 end, and the missing part is taken from the germline J gene. In germline, CDR1 is DFQATT, CDR2 SNEGSKA (reference sequence). The CDR3 loop spans 15 amino acids.